The clone carrying this T cell receptor beta chain was seen at least ten times. Trimming removed 1 base from V and 0 bases from J, with 6 bases in between. CDR3 length: 14 residues. CDR1 is SGDLS and CDR2 is YYNGEE in the germline V gene. The data originate from a study of T cells in Graves' hyperthyroidism and ophthalmopathy. The CDR3 regions of TCR beta were amplified from RNA transcripts. An initial round of RT-PCR targeting the TCR CDR3 relied on the HTBI primer set. One entry per CDR3 protein, called by TCRdb with MiXCR from the multiplex PCR reads. The data show around 440,000 distinct CDR3 sequences, approximately 15% seen once. Those patients with uncontrolled infection, other autoimmune disease, pregnancy or lactation were excluded. The PBMCs had their origin in around 10 ml of fresh peripheral blood.

Sequenced sample: blood. The rearrangement joins TRBV9 to TRBJ2-3; no firm D call. The receptor comes from a young woman with Graves' hyperthyroidism. CDR3 region: CASSVSDSTDTQYF. In nucleotides, the CDR3 is TGTGCCAGCAGCGTAAGCGATAGCACAGATACGCAGTATTTT.